The 19 T cell receptor beta chains below were found in one sample sequenced in a study of long-term antiretroviral therapy in people with HIV. Sequencing used immunoSEQ v3.0 at survey level. Sequenced by immunoSEQ multiplex PCR; TCRdb stores in-frame clones only, minus some. The data hold roughly 26,000 clones, with 95% observed a single time. Sample: unsorted PBMCs, taken roughly 5.1 years after starting antiretroviral therapy. These receptors were obtained from a woman in her forties or fifties with HIV.

The rearrangement links TRBV18 to TRBJ1-1, with D perhaps TRBD1 (6 bases). Germline CDR1 is KGHSH and CDR2 is LQKENI. This CDR3 is built from 15 residues. V was clipped by 3 bases and J by 0 bases, with 11 bases between them. The CDR3 bases are TGTGCCAGCTCACCCCCCGCAGGGGTGAACACTGAAGCTTTCTTT. Protein: CASSPPAGVNTEAFF.

This clone was seen only once. The rearrangement uses TRBV11-2 and TRBJ2-5; weak D call: TRBD2 (7 bases). V was cut by 5 bases and J by 7 bases, with 20 bases left in between. From germline, CDR1 is SGHAT and CDR2 FQNNGV. The CDR3 contains 15 residues. The DNA for the CDR3 is TGTGCCAGCAGCCCCCCGGGGGGCGCCCGGGGGACCCAGTACTTC. Its translation: CASSPPGGARGTQYF.

This chain connects TRBV29-1 to TRBJ1-1; D possibly corresponds to TRBD1 (6 bases). The CDR3 sequence is 14 residues long. The V gene's germline CDR1 is SQVTM and CDR2 ANQGSEA. V was clipped by 7 bases and J by 4 bases, with 19 bases between them. The CDR3 nucleotides read TGCAGCGCCGGAGTACAGGGTGAGTTCACTGAAGCTTTCTTT. The encoded protein is CSAGVQGEFTEAFF. Full variable domain (missing parts from reference TRBV29-1 and TRBJ1-1): SAVISQKPSRDICQRGTSLTIQCQVDSQVTMMFWYRQQPGQSLTLIATANQGSEATYESGFVIDKFPISRPNLTFSTLTVSNMSPEDSSIYLCSAGVQGEFTEAFFGQGTRLTVV.

This chain joins TRBV2 and TRBJ2-5; 13 positions match TRBD2. Germline V lookup: CDR1 SNHLY, CDR2 FYNNEI. V lost 0 bases, J lost 7 bases, and 5 bases stayed unmatched. CDR3 length: 16 residues. The CDR3 nucleotides read TGTGCCAGCAGTGAAGCGAGGACTAGCGGGAGTGGGACCCAGTACTTC. Translating gives CASSEARTSGSGTQYF.

V gene TRBV6-5 combines with J gene TRBJ1-4; D is undetermined. Trimming pared 4 bases from V and 0 bases from J, leaving 9 bases between. CDR3 size: 15 residues. Germline lookup yields CDR1 MNHEY and CDR2 SVGAGI. The CDR3 loop reads CASSSWGATNEKLFF. CDR3 sequence (DNA): TGTGCCAGCAGTTCCTGGGGAGCAACTAATGAAAAACTGTTTTTT.

CDR3 residues: CASSPSGSGYEQYF. The CDR3, as DNA: TGTGCCAGCAGCCCGAGCGGGAGTGGCTACGAGCAGTACTTC. This rearrangement joins TRBV28 to TRBJ2-7; TRBD2 matches at 8 bases. The V segment lost 6 bases and the J segment 3 bases; nucleotides outside the gene matches: 7. The CDR3 is made up of 14 amino acids. The V gene's germline CDR1 is MDHEN and CDR2 SYDVKM. Drawing the rest from reference TRBV28 and TRBJ2-7, the complete variable domain is DVKVTQSSRYLVKRTGEKVFLECVQDMDHENMFWYRQDPGLGLRLIYFSYDVKMKEKGDIPEGYSVSREKKERFSLILESASTNQTSMYLCASSPSGSGYEQYFGPGTRLTVT.

This chain connects TRBV14 to TRBJ2-7; 7 nucleotides line up with TRBD2. The CDR3 runs to 14 residues. V gave up 9 bases and J gave up 6 bases; unmatched junction bases: 14. The germline CDR1 and CDR2 sequences are SGHDN and FVKESK. The CDR3 coding sequence is TGTGCCAGTTCCCTAGGCGGGAGCTCTCGCGAGCAGTACTTC. Its protein is CASSLGGSSREQYF.

The chain carries TRBV11-2 and TRBJ2-7; D uncertain. Germline loops: CDR1 SGHAT, CDR2 FQNNGV. The CDR3 spans 14 residues. V was trimmed by 2 bases and J by 3 bases, leaving 11 bases between them. CDR3 DNA: TGTGCCAGCAGCTTAAGTGGTAGTGGCTACGAGCAGTACTTC. Its translation is CASSLSGSGYEQYF.

In DNA form, the CDR3 reads TGCGCCAGCAGCCTGGGACTACTCTCCTACAATGAGCAGTTCTTC. This gives the protein CASSLGLLSYNEQFF. The chain is built from TRBV5-1 and TRBJ2-1, with 7 bases aligning to TRBD2. V lost 4 bases to trimming and J lost 0 bases; unmatched junction nucleotides: 4. Germline V CDR1 and CDR2: SGHRS, YFSETQ. There are 15 residues in the CDR3.

The rearrangement links TRBV7-9 to TRBJ1-2, with a weak D call TRBD1 (6 bases). CDR3 size: 14 residues. V lost 3 bases, J lost 6 bases, and 14 bases lay in between. Germline V gene sequence: CDR1 SEHNR, CDR2 FQNEAQ (reference sequence). CDR3 in amino acids: CASSFTGPSDGYTF. Here the CDR3 DNA reads TGTGCCAGCAGCTTCACAGGGCCGAGCGATGGCTACACCTTC.

V is TRBV5-6 and J is TRBJ1-1, with a weak D call TRBD1 (5 bases). Between the trimmed V and J ends, which lost 0 bases and 8 bases, there was a span of 8 bases. CDR1 and CDR2 (germline): SGHDT, YYEEEE. This CDR3 is 12 amino acids long. CDR3 nucleotides: TGTGCCAGCAGCTTGGGACAGAACGAAGCTTTCTTT. It encodes CASSLGQNEAFF.

V usage is TRBV13 and J usage is TRBJ2-3; tentative D call: TRBD1 (6 bases). CDR3 size: 16 residues. V lost 0 bases to trimming and J lost 2 bases, with 12 bases between them. Germline lookup yields CDR1 PRHDT and CDR2 FYEKMQ (reference sequence). For the CDR3, the DNA is TGTGCCAGCAGCTTAGGCCTGACAGGAAACACAGATACGCAGTATTTT. Its translation is CASSLGLTGNTDTQYF.

This clone was found a few times. The chain combines TRBV6-5 with TRBJ2-7; D tentatively fits TRBD1 or TRBD2 (5 bases each). This CDR3 is built from 14 residues. V was shortened by 2 bases and J by 2 bases, with 10 bases between the two germline ends. Germline V CDR1 and CDR2: MNHEY, SVGAGI. The DNA for the CDR3 is TGTGCCAGCAGTTACGGGGGTAGCACCTACGAGCAGTACTTC. Its protein product is CASSYGGSTYEQYF.

The chain has TRBV19 and TRBJ1-1; 8 nucleotides align to TRBD1. V lost 4 bases and J lost 4; bases outside the gene matches: 8. CDR1 is LNHDA, CDR2 SQIVND, per germline (reference sequence). The length of the CDR3 is 15 residues. The CDR3 coding sequence is TGTGCCAGTAGTACAGGGGGCATTCGGGGCACTGAAGCTTTCTTT. Protein: CASSTGGIRGTEAFF.

The rearrangement uses TRBV27 and TRBJ1-1, with unresolved D. Per germline, CDR1 MNHEY and CDR2 SMNVEV (reference sequence). Trimming stripped 6 bases from V and 2 bases from J, with 13 bases between. This CDR3 region has 14 residues. The CDR3 DNA is TGTGCCAGCAGCCGAAACACGGGAAACACTGAAGCTTTCTTT. This translates into CASSRNTGNTEAFF.

The V gene is TRBV5-4, the J gene TRBJ2-3; tentatively, D is TRBD2 (5 bases). This CDR3 region has 14 residues. Trimming left V 3 bases short and J 5 bases short, with 13 bases between. Germline-derived CDR1 and CDR2 are SGHNT and YYREEE (reference sequence). The CDR3: CASSSRSEGDTQYF. For the CDR3, the DNA is TGTGCCAGCAGCTCGCGGAGTGAGGGAGATACGCAGTATTTT.

This clone was seen a single time. This sequence joins TRBV7-3 and TRBJ2-7, with D perhaps TRBD1 or TRBD2 (6 bases each). V lost 5 bases and J lost 6, with 17 bases in between. This CDR3 spans 14 amino acids. The germline gives CDR1 SGHTA, CDR2 FQGTGA. The CDR3 is CASSEGGIGSEQYF. The CDR3 region has the DNA TGTGCCAGCAGCGAAGGGGGGATAGGGTCCGAGCAGTACTTC. The complete variable domain, with remaining parts taken from reference TRBV7-3 and TRBJ2-7, reads GAGVSQTPSNKVTEKGKYVELRCDPISGHTALYWYRQSLGQGPEFLIYFQGTGAADDSGLPNDRFFAVRPEGSVSTLKIQRTERGDSAVYLCASSEGGIGSEQYFGPGTRLTVT.

The CDR3 here is CASSYLASSYNEQFF. CDR3 DNA sequence: TGTGCCAGCAGCTACCTAGCGAGCTCCTACAATGAGCAGTTCTTC. The rearrangement joins TRBV2 to TRBJ2-1, with D possibly being TRBD2 (6 bases). Germline-derived CDR1 and CDR2 are SNHLY and FYNNEI. This CDR3 has 15 amino acids. V gave up 6 bases and J gave up 0 bases, with 12 bases separating them. The full variable domain, rest sourced from reference TRBV2 and TRBJ2-1, is EPEVTQTPSHQVTQMGQEVILRCVPISNHLYFYWYRQILGQKVEFLVSFYNNEISEKSEIFDDQFSVERPDGSNFTLKIRSTKLEDSAMYFCASSYLASSYNEQFFGPGTRLTVL.

This clone was recorded once. The chain employs TRBV29-1 and TRBJ2-5; D uncertain. V lost 7 bases and J 4 bases, leaving 16 bases between the germline ends. CDR1 is SQVTM, CDR2 ANQGSEA, per germline. The CDR3 has 13 residues. In nucleotides, the CDR3 is TGCAGCGGAAACCGGAATGAAGGAGAGACCCAGTACTTC. Amino acid sequence: CSGNRNEGETQYF.